Listed here is a single T cell receptor beta chain. Its antigen is unknown. V was pared by 11 bases and J by 5 bases, with 5 bases of the junction left unmatched. The CDR3 is 11 amino acids. Germline V CDR1 and CDR2: SNHLY, FYNNEI. The protocol was immunoSEQ multiplex PCR, while the TCRdb copy is restricted to in-frame clones and leaves out a portion. The sample has tens of thousands of clones, 77% seen once. The sample originates from a study of radiotherapy plus CTLA-4 blockade in lung cancer. Study-level points and caveats: Blood saw expansion of tumor-derived TCR clones after radiotherapy plus ipilimumab. Strongest reported response predictors: early blood clone changes and post-radiation interferon-beta.

The sequence was obtained from a human donor with non-small cell lung cancer whose response to radiotherapy plus ipilimumab could not be evaluated. The chain uses TRBV2 and TRBJ2-7; 8 nucleotides line up with TRBD2. Specimen: peripheral blood, collected from a patient treated with radiotherapy plus ipilimumab. As DNA, the CDR3 is TGTGCCGGCGGGGGGTACAACGAGCAGTACTTC. Amino acids: CAGGGYNEQYF.